Detailed here is one TCR beta chain. Its matching antigen is unknown. Some clones are missing from TCRdb's copy, which holds only in-frame ones; the method was immunoSEQ multiplex PCR. Of some 70,000 clones in the sample, about 83% were seen once. The data derive from a study of OX40 agonist ivuxolimab in advanced cancers. Study findings and constraints: Expanded clones were, on average, more numerous among CD8+ T cells than CD4+.

The material sequenced was CD4+ or CD8+ T cells sorted from blood, taken in a trial of the OX40 agonist ivuxolimab. This clonotype originated in an adult with an advanced solid tumor such as melanoma, head and neck, liver or kidney cancer.

The CDR3 sequence: CASSRDQEQFF. In DNA form, the CDR3 reads TGTGCCAGTAGTAGGGACCAAGAGCAGTTCTTC. The genes are TRBV19 and TRBJ2-1; D tentatively reads TRBD1 or TRBD2 (5 bases each). The V gene lost 4 bases and the J gene lost 10 bases, with 8 bases spanning the gap. The CDR3 is made up of 11 amino acids. The germline V gene has CDR1 LNHDA and CDR2 SQIVND (reference sequence).